The rows below give T cell receptor beta chains drawn from one sample of a study of CD8+CD57+ T cells in acquired aplastic anemia. MiXCR, run by TCRdb on the reads, gives a single entry per CDR3 protein. The sample shows 200,000 to 250,000 distinct CDR3 sequences, around half of them seen only once. Sequences were obtained from sorted CD4+, CD8+, or CD8+CD57+ T cells (not recorded which) from PBMCs. These receptors were collected from a human donor with aplastic anemia. CDR3s include the opening cysteine and the closing phenylalanine or tryptophan. Fields, in order: D gene, J gene, V gene, clone size, CDR3 DNA, CDR3 protein. The D gene is left open where the match is weak. Size values are once, few and many counts, or a class for expanded clones, and some rows have none.

D: TRBD1
J: TRBJ1-1
V: TRBV7-2
size: few
DNA: TGTGCCAGCAGCTTTGGGGCAGGGGGACTAGCACGTGAAGCTTTCTTT
CDR3: CASSFGAGGLAREAFF

D: .
J: TRBJ2-1
V: TRBV7-3
size: many
DNA: TGTGCCAGCAGTCCTCTGGGGGGCGGGGGAAATGAGCAGTTCTTC
CDR3: CASSPLGGGGNEQFF

D: .
J: TRBJ1-2
V: TRBV7-3
size: many
DNA: TGTGCCAGCAGCTTAACATTGGCAGAGACTTGCAGCGGCTACACCTTC
CDR3: CASSLTLAETCSGYTF

D: .
J: TRBJ1-5
V: TRBV7-8
size: .
DNA: TGTGCCAGCAGCCCTAGCCTAAGGGGCGGTCAGCCCCAGCATTTT
CDR3: CASSPSLRGGQPQHF

D: TRBD1
J: TRBJ1-2
V: TRBV2
size: once
DNA: TGTGCCAGCACCTTGACAGGGGTCAACTATGGCTACACCTTC
CDR3: CASTLTGVNYGYTF

D: .
J: TRBJ1-2
V: TRBV6-5
size: many
DNA: TGTGCCAGCACCATGGACCGGAACTATGGCTACACCTTC
CDR3: CASTMDRNYGYTF

D: TRBD1
J: TRBJ1-1
V: TRBV25-1
size: .
DNA: TGTGCCCAGGGGGAAGAGGGAACTGAAGCTTTCTTT
CDR3: CAQGEEGTEAFF

D: TRBD1
J: TRBJ1-2
V: TRBV10-3
size: .
DNA: TGTGCCACTGCCACGTCCAGTTCAAAAACAGGGGTGGGCTACACCTTC
CDR3: CATATSSSKTGVGYTF

D: TRBD2
J: TRBJ2-5
V: TRBV20-1
size: many
DNA: TGCAGTGCCAGTAGGGCGGGTTCTAGCGGAGAAGAGACCCAGTACTTC
CDR3: CSASRAGSSGEETQYF

D: .
J: TRBJ2-1
V: TRBV7-6
size: .
DNA: TGTGCCAGCAGCTTAGACAGGTTGCAGTTCTTC
CDR3: CASSLDRLQFF

D: .
J: TRBJ1-4
V: TRBV29-1
size: .
DNA: TGCAGCGTTTCGGAAGGAGAAAAACTGTTTTTT
CDR3: CSVSEGEKLFF

D: .
J: TRBJ1-1
V: TRBV2
size: many
DNA: TGTGCCAGCAGACGCGACGGGACAGCTTTCTTT
CDR3: CASRRDGTAFF

D: .
J: TRBJ2-7
V: TRBV9
size: .
DNA: TGTGCCAGCAGCGTAGGGGCAGGGGACGCCTACGAGCAGTACTTC
CDR3: CASSVGAGDAYEQYF

D: TRBD1
J: TRBJ1-4
V: TRBV25-1
size: .
DNA: TGTGCCAGCACAGAGCCTAGGGACAGCTCGCGCTTATCTGAAAAACTGTTTTTT
CDR3: CASTEPRDSSRLSEKLFF

D: .
J: TRBJ1-5
V: TRBV6-1
size: few
DNA: TGTGCCAGCAGCCCCTCCCGAACGAGCAATCAGCCCCAGCATTTT
CDR3: CASSPSRTSNQPQHF

D: .
J: TRBJ1-1
V: TRBV12-3/TRBV12-4
size: .
DNA: TGTGCCAGCAGTTGGCAGTCGAACACTGAAGCTTTCTTT
CDR3: CASSWQSNTEAFF

D: TRBD1
J: TRBJ1-5
V: TRBV19
size: .
DNA: TGTGCCAGTAACGAGGAGGGGGCGAGGCAGCCCCAGCATTTT
CDR3: CASNEEGARQPQHF

D: TRBD2
J: TRBJ2-2
V: TRBV4-1
size: .
DNA: TGCGCCAGCAGCCAGCCCGGGGGGTACACCGGGGAGCTGTTTTTT
CDR3: CASSQPGGYTGELFF